This is a list of T cell receptor beta chains from one sample in a study of Ad26.COV2.S vaccination and SARS-CoV-2 variants. The protocol was immunoSEQ multiplex PCR, while the TCRdb copy is restricted to in-frame clones and leaves out a portion. The profile shows some 500,000 clones, 75% to 90% of them singletons. The sample consisted of peripheral blood, taken in a trial of Ad26.COV2.S vaccine versus placebo. The receptors were sampled from a person aged 18-65 years who received the Ad26.COV2.S COVID-19 vaccine or a placebo. The CDR3 runs from the conserved cysteine through the conserved F or W. A D gene is named only where the DNA matches it firmly. Where a row states a size, it is once, few, many or the class of an expanded clone; other rows omit it.

D gene: .; V gene: TRBV7-9; clone size: .; J gene: TRBJ1-2; CDR3 DNA: TGTGCCAGCAGCTTAGGCAGCTCCTATGGCTACACCTTC; CDR3 protein: CASSLGSSYGYTF
D gene: TRBD1; V gene: TRBV18; clone size: .; J gene: TRBJ1-1; CDR3 DNA: TGTGCCAGCTCAGCGACAGGGGGAGACACTGAAGCTTTCTTT; CDR3 protein: CASSATGGDTEAFF
D gene: TRBD2; V gene: TRBV2; clone size: .; J gene: TRBJ2-5; CDR3 DNA: TGTGCCAGCTTTGCGCTAGCGGGGGGTTGGCAAGAGACCCAGTACTTC; CDR3 protein: CASFALAGGWQETQYF
D gene: .; V gene: TRBV19; clone size: .; J gene: TRBJ1-5; CDR3 DNA: TGTGCCAGCCAGGATTATAGCAATCAGCCCCAGCATTTT; CDR3 protein: CASQDYSNQPQHF
D gene: .; V gene: TRBV29-1; clone size: .; J gene: TRBJ1-1; CDR3 DNA: TGCAGCGTTGAAGGAAATATGAACACTGAAGCTTTCTTT; CDR3 protein: CSVEGNMNTEAFF
D gene: TRBD2; V gene: TRBV4-1; clone size: once; J gene: TRBJ2-1; CDR3 DNA: TGCGCCAGCAGCCAGGAGCCGGGACTAGCGGGTTATGAGCAGTTCTTC; CDR3 protein: CASSQEPGLAGYEQFF
D gene: .; V gene: TRBV6-5; clone size: .; J gene: TRBJ1-2; CDR3 DNA: TGTGCCAGCAGTACCCCGGGTCCCGACTATGGCTACACCTTC; CDR3 protein: CASSTPGPDYGYTF
D gene: .; V gene: TRBV9; clone size: .; J gene: TRBJ2-3; CDR3 DNA: TGTGCCAGCAGCGCCCAACCTCCAGATACGCAGTATTTT; CDR3 protein: CASSAQPPDTQYF
D gene: .; V gene: TRBV9; clone size: .; J gene: TRBJ2-3; CDR3 DNA: TGTGCCAGCAGCTCCCTCAGGGAGGCAGATACGCAGTATTTT; CDR3 protein: CASSSLREADTQYF
D gene: .; V gene: TRBV27; clone size: .; J gene: TRBJ2-5; CDR3 DNA: TGTGCCAGCAGTGTACAGGGTTCCGAGGAGACCCAGTACTTC; CDR3 protein: CASSVQGSEETQYF
D gene: .; V gene: TRBV6-1; clone size: .; J gene: TRBJ1-5; CDR3 DNA: TGTGCCAGCAGTGAGGTGGGTGGAAGGAGCAATCAGCCCCAGCATTTT; CDR3 protein: CASSEVGGRSNQPQHF
D gene: .; V gene: TRBV28; clone size: .; J gene: TRBJ1-1; CDR3 DNA: TGTGCCAGCAGCCTCAGGGCTCAGTTCTCTGAAGCTTTCTTT; CDR3 protein: CASSLRAQFSEAFF
D gene: .; V gene: TRBV7-2; clone size: .; J gene: TRBJ1-2; CDR3 DNA: TGTGCCAGCAGCTTAGGGTGGTCGGCAGGGTATGGCTACACCTTC; CDR3 protein: CASSLGWSAGYGYTF
D gene: .; V gene: TRBV13; clone size: .; J gene: TRBJ1-3; CDR3 DNA: TGTGCCAGCAGCTTATGGAAGCCTATCTCTGGAAACACCATATATTTT; CDR3 protein: CASSLWKPISGNTIYF
D gene: .; V gene: TRBV7-2; clone size: .; J gene: TRBJ2-3; CDR3 DNA: TGTGCCAGCAGCCCGAGGGAACGGGCAGATACGCAGTATTTT; CDR3 protein: CASSPRERADTQYF
D gene: .; V gene: TRBV3-1/TRBV3-2; clone size: .; J gene: TRBJ2-7; CDR3 DNA: TGTGCCAGCAGCCAAGGAGACCGGTCCCCCAACGACGAGCAGTACTTC; CDR3 protein: CASSQGDRSPNDEQYF
D gene: TRBD1; V gene: TRBV29-1; clone size: .; J gene: TRBJ2-5; CDR3 DNA: TGCAGCGTTTTGAGCGGCAGGGGGTTCGGAGAGACCCAGTACTTC; CDR3 protein: CSVLSGRGFGETQYF
D gene: TRBD1; V gene: TRBV28; clone size: once; J gene: TRBJ1-5; CDR3 DNA: TGTGCCAGCAGTCCCCGGTTCAGGGGGCGTAATCAGCCCCAGCATTTT; CDR3 protein: CASSPRFRGRNQPQHF
D gene: .; V gene: TRBV7-9; clone size: .; J gene: TRBJ2-5; CDR3 DNA: TGTGCCAGCAGCTTAGGTACAGAACAAGAGACCCAGTACTTC; CDR3 protein: CASSLGTEQETQYF
D gene: .; V gene: TRBV18; clone size: .; J gene: TRBJ1-1; CDR3 DNA: TGTGCCAGCTCATCGGACGGAAACACTGAAGCTTTCTTT; CDR3 protein: CASSSDGNTEAFF
D gene: TRBD1; V gene: TRBV6-2/TRBV6-3; clone size: many; J gene: TRBJ1-2; CDR3 DNA: TGTGCCAGCAGTAAAAACAGGGGGCACGGCTACACCTTC; CDR3 protein: CASSKNRGHGYTF
D gene: .; V gene: TRBV4-1; clone size: .; J gene: TRBJ1-4; CDR3 DNA: TGCGCCAGCAGCCGCCATTCAAGGGGCCTTAATGAAAAACTGTTTTTT; CDR3 protein: CASSRHSRGLNEKLFF
D gene: .; V gene: TRBV6-5; clone size: .; J gene: TRBJ1-1; CDR3 DNA: TGTGCCAGCAGTTACTCGGCAGGACAGAACACTGAAGCTTTCTTT; CDR3 protein: CASSYSAGQNTEAFF
D gene: .; V gene: TRBV10-3; clone size: .; J gene: TRBJ2-1; CDR3 DNA: TGTGCCTCGCTTGTGGGCGGAGGTACGAACAATGAGCAGTTCTTC; CDR3 protein: CASLVGGGTNNEQFF
D gene: .; V gene: TRBV20-1; clone size: .; J gene: TRBJ1-5; CDR3 DNA: TGCAGTGCTAGTCAAGGATCGAATCAGCCCCAGCATTTT; CDR3 protein: CSASQGSNQPQHF
D gene: TRBD2; V gene: TRBV19; clone size: .; J gene: TRBJ2-5; CDR3 DNA: TGTGCCAGTAGATCTAGCGGGAGGGCGGAGACCCAGTACTTC; CDR3 protein: CASRSSGRAETQYF
D gene: TRBD2; V gene: TRBV5-8; clone size: .; J gene: TRBJ2-5; CDR3 DNA: TGTGCCAGCAGCTTGGGGACTAGCGGCGGAACGGTGACCCAGTACTTC; CDR3 protein: CASSLGTSGGTVTQYF
D gene: TRBD2; V gene: TRBV7-2; clone size: .; J gene: TRBJ2-7; CDR3 DNA: TGTGCCAGCAGCTTAGACCTAGCGGGGACCTACGAGCAGTACTTC; CDR3 protein: CASSLDLAGTYEQYF
D gene: .; V gene: TRBV6-2/TRBV6-3; clone size: .; J gene: TRBJ1-1; CDR3 DNA: TGTGCCAGCAGTTCGACTACCTGGGGATACACTGAAGCTTTCTTT; CDR3 protein: CASSSTTWGYTEAFF
D gene: .; V gene: TRBV4-3; clone size: once; J gene: TRBJ2-3; CDR3 DNA: TGCGCCAGCAGCCAAGAAGTCGGGGGGCTTAACACAGATACGCAGTATTTT; CDR3 protein: CASSQEVGGLNTDTQYF
D gene: .; V gene: TRBV2; clone size: .; J gene: TRBJ1-4; CDR3 DNA: TGTGCCAGCAGTGAAGCGCTTGGGGCCTACGGGGTTTTT; CDR3 protein: CASSEALGAYGVF
D gene: TRBD1; V gene: TRBV30; clone size: .; J gene: TRBJ2-7; CDR3 DNA: TGTGCCTGGACGACAGGGTCCGTCGAGCAGTACTTC; CDR3 protein: CAWTTGSVEQYF
D gene: .; V gene: TRBV7-2; clone size: .; J gene: TRBJ2-5; CDR3 DNA: TGTGCCAGCAGCTCATACGGACGGACTGAAGAGACCCAGTACTTC; CDR3 protein: CASSSYGRTEETQYF
D gene: .; V gene: TRBV4-3; clone size: .; J gene: TRBJ1-1; CDR3 DNA: TGCGCCAGCAGTCTTTACAGTGAGGGGGACACTGAAGCTTTCTTT; CDR3 protein: CASSLYSEGDTEAFF